Included here is one TCR beta chain sequence, with context. Enrolled during active infection, Seattle patients were then followed longitudinally. In the original analysis: Cell counts per sample came from amplifying reference gene primers. Libraries were prepared by immunoSEQ multiplex PCR; TCRdb keeps only in-frame clonotypes and omits some of them. The D gene and trimming were derived from the DNA, and the V and J assignments and clone size from that table. The table shows 150,000 to 200,000 clones, with over 75% occurring only once. The data belong to a study of blood T cell repertoires in COVID-19. Study-wide context: The United States, Italy and Spain were the sources of the acute and convalescent COVID-19 samples.

J was trimmed by 6 bases and V by 4 bases; bases with no gene match: 3. The germline V gene has CDR1 MNHEY and CDR2 SMNVEV (reference sequence). The CDR3 runs 14 residues. Sequenced input: peripheral blood. The TCR sequence derives from a person aged 70 to 85 with COVID-19, enrolled during active disease. This chain uses TRBV27 with TRBJ1-6, with 7 bases aligning to TRBD1. This CDR3 reads CASSSNRGNSPLHF. The CDR3 DNA reads TGTGCCAGCAGTTCCAACAGGGGTAATTCACCCCTCCACTTT.